Listed here are 14 T cell receptor beta chains from one sample, sequenced in a study of regulatory T cells in long-lasting Graves disease. According to the study, TCR beta libraries were built with iRepertoire HTBI primers and CDR3-region Arm-PCR. TCRdb ran MiXCR on the multiplex PCR reads and lists one entry per CDR3 protein. The sample has about 240,000 distinct CDR3 sequences; 20% are singletons. Specified time point: newly diagnosed GD, antithyroid drugs for less than 3 months. PBMC-derived RNA was used for the TCR library. The sample in question was peripheral blood mononuclear cells (PBMCs), obtained at new diagnosis, from a patient treated with antithyroid drugs. These receptors originate from a female donor with Graves disease.

There are many counts of this clonotype. This chain uses TRBV7-2 with TRBJ2-5, with D possibly matching TRBD2 (7 bases). CDR1 is SGHTA, CDR2 FQGNSA, per germline. This CDR3 comprises 17 residues. V lost 5 bases and J 6 bases, leaving 25 bases between the germline ends. The CDR3 nucleotides are TGTGCCAGCAGCCAAGATTACGGCGGGGGCGGTGGGAAGACCCAGTACTTC. Its protein product is CASSQDYGGGGGKTQYF.

This clonotype was recorded at least ten times. The J gene is TRBJ1-2, the V gene TRBV2; no clear D gene. Germline loops: CDR1 SNHLY, CDR2 FYNNEI. CDR3 length: 15 amino acids. V was cut by 7 bases and J by 2 bases, with 17 bases left in between. CDR3 coding DNA: TGTGCCAGCACCCCTGGGAGCGTGCCAAACTATGGCTACACCTTC. Amino acids: CASTPGSVPNYGYTF.

The sample holds many counts of this clonotype. The V call is TRBV28, the J call TRBJ2-5; D may be TRBD2 (6 bases). The CDR3 covers 14 residues. Looked up from germline, CDR1 is MDHEN and CDR2 is SYDVKM. V shed 5 bases and J shed 4 bases, with 14 bases lying between them. In DNA form, the CDR3 reads TGTGCCAGCAGTCCCTCGGGCGGGGCAGAGACCCAGTACTTC. Its translation is CASSPSGGAETQYF. Supplemented by reference TRBV28 and TRBJ2-5, the full variable domain reads DVKVTQSSRYLVKRTGEKVFLECVQDMDHENMFWYRQDPGLGLRLIYFSYDVKMKEKGDIPEGYSVSREKKERFSLILESASTNQTSMYLCASSPSGGAETQYFGPGTRLLVL.

The count of this clonotype is one. Since a much larger clone is just one base distant, this may be a read error. This rearrangement joins TRBV6-5 to TRBJ2-4; the D gene could be TRBD1 or TRBD2 (5 bases each). Germline V gene sequence: CDR1 MNHEY, CDR2 SVGAGI. This CDR3 region has 12 residues. The CDR3 DNA is TGTGCCAACAGTTGGGACGGGGAGATTCAGTACTTC. Translated: CANSWDGEIQYF.

Ten or more counts support this clonotype. This chain uses TRBV6-1 with TRBJ2-2; a possible D gene is TRBD1 (6 bases). V was cut by 5 bases and J by 1 base, with 11 bases left in between. CDR3 size: 15 residues. Germline values: CDR1 MNHNS, CDR2 SASEGT. The CDR3 protein is CASSPSGQNTGELFF. CDR3 coding DNA: TGTGCCAGCAGTCCGTCGGGACAGAACACCGGGGAGCTGTTTTTT.

Points on this clonotype: A far larger clone differs by one base, so this is likely a read error. The chain uses TRBV7-9 and TRBJ2-1, with no clear D. V was cut by 3 bases and J by 8 bases, with 14 bases left in between. Germline values: CDR1 SEHNR, CDR2 FQNEAQ (reference sequence). The CDR3 spans 14 residues. CDR3 region: CASSFGRRLYEQFF. The CDR3 coding sequence is TGTGCCAGCAGCTTTGGTCGACGTTTGTATGAGCAGTTCTTC.

This clonotype was observed many times. V gene TRBV20-1 combines with J gene TRBJ2-5; 8 positions agree with TRBD2. CDR1 is DFQATT, CDR2 SNEGSKA, per germline (reference sequence). The CDR3 length is 16 residues. The J segment lost 4 bases and the V segment lost 5 bases, leaving 15 bases of the junction unmatched. The DNA for the CDR3 is TGCAGTGCTGTGGGCGGGGGGTCCGGGGGGGGAGAGACCCAGTACTTC. This gives the protein CSAVGGGSGGGETQYF.

This clonotype was counted many times. The rearrangement uses TRBV10-3 and TRBJ2-3; D not certain. Per the germline V gene, CDR1 is ENHRY and CDR2 is SYGVKD. The length of the CDR3 is 17 residues. Trimming took 0 bases from V and 1 from J, leaving 14 bases between them. CDR3 in amino acids: CAISESASRVRTDTQYF. As DNA, the CDR3 is TGTGCCATCAGTGAGTCGGCTTCTAGAGTCCGCACAGATACGCAGTATTTT.

On this clonotype: A much larger clone differs from this one at a single base, so this may be a read error. The gene calls are TRBV7-2 and TRBJ2-1, with 15 nucleotides matching TRBD2. Trimming at V came to 2 bases and at J to 10 bases, leaving 9 bases not matched to a gene. This CDR3 contains 17 residues. Germline CDR1 and CDR2: SGHTA and FQGNSA. The CDR3 loop reads CASSLYMGLAGGSEQFF. The CDR3 nucleotides read TGTGCCAGCAGCTTATATATGGGACTAGCGGGAGGTAGCGAGCAGTTCTTC.

This chain links TRBV10-2 with TRBJ1-6, with TRBD1 identical over 8 bases. This CDR3 has 13 amino acids. The V and J ends lost 10 bases and 9 bases, in that order; junction bases with no gene match: 8. Germline V gives CDR1 WSHSY, CDR2 SAAADI. CDR3: CATATGEGSPLHF. CDR3 DNA sequence: TGCGCCACAGCGACAGGGGAAGGTTCACCCCTCCACTTT.

This clonotype was found many times. This chain links TRBV27 with TRBJ2-7; TRBD2 aligns across 10 bases. Per germline, CDR1 MNHEY and CDR2 SMNVEV (reference sequence). The CDR3 extends over 16 amino acids. V lost 2 bases to trimming and J lost 3 bases; unmatched junction nucleotides: 7. The CDR3 spells CASSLGVSSGSYEQYF. In DNA form, the CDR3 reads TGTGCCAGCAGTTTAGGCGTGTCTAGCGGGAGCTACGAGCAGTACTTC.

This clonotype was recorded many times. The chain is built from TRBV7-9 and TRBJ2-2; TRBD2 matches at 8 bases. The trim removed 5 bases at V and 3 bases at J, leaving 5 bases unmatched. CDR1 and CDR2 (germline): SEHNR, FQNEAQ (reference sequence). The CDR3 extends over 15 amino acids. This CDR3 reads CASSQRESDTGELFF. CDR3 coding DNA: TGTGCCAGCAGCCAGCGGGAGTCGGACACCGGGGAGCTGTTTTTT.

This clonotype has ten or more counts. The genes are TRBV7-9 and TRBJ2-7; 8 bases match TRBD2. The V and J ends lost 0 bases and 6 bases, in that order; junction bases with no gene match: 10. CDR1 is SEHNR and CDR2 is FQNEAQ in the germline V gene (reference sequence). The CDR3 extends over 16 amino acids. The CDR3 bases are TGTGCCAGCAGCTTAGCCAGCGAGGCCGGGAGGGTCGAGCAGTACTTC. Its translation: CASSLASEAGRVEQYF. The whole variable domain, remainder taken from reference TRBV7-9 and TRBJ2-7, is DTGVSQNPRHKITKRGQNVTFRCDPISEHNRLYWYRQTLGQGPEFLTYFQNEAQLEKSRLLSDRFSAERPKGSFSTLEIQRTEQGDSAMYLCASSLASEAGRVEQYFGPGTRLTVT.

Concerning this clonotype itself: A far more abundant clone sits one base away, making this likely a read error. The rearrangement joins TRBV4-2 to TRBJ2-3; D may be TRBD2 (5 bases). The J call may be mistaken, given a closer DNA end match to TRBJ2-1. Germline V gene lookup returns CDR1 LGHNA and CDR2 YNFKEQ. This CDR3 contains 13 residues. Here the CDR3 DNA reads TGTGCCAGCAACCAGGAAACGGAGGCTGAGCAGTTCTTC. Its translation: CASNQETEAEQFF.